This passage covers 11 T cell receptor beta chains from one sample sequenced in a study of neoadjuvant anti-PD-1 for oral cavity cancer (TCRdb year 2021). The meaning of the sample's time point label: after neoadjuvant nivolumab, at surgical resection. The protocol used for the library was the immunoSEQ multiplex PCR assay. Here the immuneACCESS table is served through TCRdb, limited to in-frame sequences with V and J called. Missing clones are a known gap in these copies; in checked studies unresolved V genes cover under half, and the rest lacks a known reason. The sample table shows tens of thousands of clones, and about 36% are seen once. Together, the top ten hold roughly 15% of the sample. Sequencing was performed on tumor tissue, taken after nivolumab (anti-PD-1) treatment. These receptors were collected from a person between 40 and 80 years old with oral cavity squamous cell carcinoma.

This clone was detected many times. V is TRBV6-5 and J is TRBJ1-6, with D perhaps matching TRBD1 (6 bases). The germline V and J ends were trimmed by 9 bases and 10 bases, with 16 bases remaining between them. Germline CDR1 is MNHEY and CDR2 is SVGAGI. The CDR3 extends over 13 amino acids. This chain's CDR3 is CASFRGKGSPLHF. In DNA form, the CDR3 reads TGTGCCAGTTTCAGGGGTAAAGGATCACCCCTCCACTTT.

This clone has at least ten counts. J is TRBJ2-1 and V is TRBV27; a weak D match, TRBD1 (5 bases). Germline V CDR1 and CDR2: MNHEY, SMNVEV (reference sequence). The CDR3 contains 11 residues. The V and J ends lost 2 bases and 9 bases respectively, with 5 bases between them. The CDR3 region has the DNA TGTGCCAGCAGTTTAAGGGGTGAGCAGTTCTTC. Protein sequence: CASSLRGEQFF.

The CDR3 nucleotides read TGTGCCAGCAGCTTTTCAAGGACTAGCTTCCACAATGAGCAGTTCTTC. This gives the protein CASSFSRTSFHNEQFF. J is TRBJ2-1 and V is TRBV11-1, with 8 bases that match TRBD2. This CDR3 spans 16 amino acids. The V gene's germline CDR1 is SGHAT and CDR2 FQDESV (reference sequence). V shed 3 bases and J 5 bases; nucleotides not matched to a gene: 9. Full variable domain (outside the CDR3, taken from reference TRBV11-1 and TRBJ2-1): EAEVAQSPRYKITEKSQAVAFWCDPISGHATLYWYRQILGQGPELLVQFQDESVVDDSQLPKDRFSAERLKGVDSTLKIQPAELGDSAMYLCASSFSRTSFHNEQFFGPGTRLTVL.

The CDR3 is CASSLSTSTDTQYF. CDR3 sequence (DNA): TGTGCCAGCAGCTTATCTACTAGCACAGATACGCAGTATTTT. The rearrangement links TRBV7-3 to TRBJ2-3; D unresolved. CDR1 is SGHTA, CDR2 FQGTGA, per germline. The CDR3 has 14 residues. Trimming removed 2 bases at V and 0 bases at J, with 6 bases between.

This clone was observed a handful of times. V gene TRBV7-2 combines with J gene TRBJ2-1, with TRBD1 identical over 7 bases. The CDR3 spans 13 residues. Unmatched junction bases numbered 7, after V lost 4 bases and J lost 10 bases. The germline V gene encodes CDR1 SGHTA and CDR2 FQGNSA. CDR3 amino acids: CASSSWTGGEQFF. CDR3 nucleotide sequence: TGTGCCAGCAGCTCGTGGACAGGCGGGGAGCAGTTCTTC.

The DNA of the CDR3 is TGTGCCAGCAGTTTTAATAGGGAAAGAGCTTTCTTT. Translation gives CASSFNRERAFF. This chain uses TRBV28 with TRBJ1-1; unclear D gene. The CDR3 extends over 12 amino acids. CDR1 is MDHEN and CDR2 is SYDVKM in the germline V gene. The V gene lost 3 bases and the J gene lost 10 bases, with 12 bases spanning the gap.

By share, this clone counts as medium-sized. The V gene is TRBV5-4, the J gene TRBJ2-2, with D possibly being TRBD1 or TRBD2 (5 bases each). CDR1 and CDR2 from the germline V gene are SGHNT and YYREEE (reference sequence). The CDR3 extends over 16 amino acids. The ends were cut back, 4 bases at V and 1 base at J, with 14 bases in the middle. This CDR3 is CASSTARGGNTGELFF. CDR3 DNA sequence: TGTGCCAGCAGCACCGCTCGGGGCGGGAACACCGGGGAGCTGTTTTTT.

This chain uses TRBV2 with TRBJ2-5; D perhaps matches TRBD2 (6 bases). CDR1 SNHLY and CDR2 FYNNEI come from the germline V gene. There are 17 residues in the CDR3. V gave up 1 base and J gave up 1 base, with 16 bases separating them. The CDR3 region has the DNA TGTGCCAGCAGTGAAGGGGCGACTAGGCGAACCCAAGAGACCCAGTACTTC. Amino acid sequence: CASSEGATRRTQETQYF.

V gene TRBV21-1 combines with J gene TRBJ1-1. TRBV21-1 is flagged as a pseudogene. The CDR3 has 11 residues. The CDR3 nucleotides are TGTGCCAGACCTTTCGGTGCTGAAGCTTTCTTT. It encodes CARPFGAEAFF.

The V gene is TRBV6-4, the J gene TRBJ1-4; D uncertain. Trimming removed 6 bases at V and 5 bases at J, with 10 bases between. The germline gives CDR1 MRHNA, CDR2 SNTAGT. The CDR3 runs to 13 residues. Here the CDR3 reads CASSQDENEKLFF. CDR3 in DNA: TGTGCCAGCAGCCAAGACGAGAATGAAAAACTGTTTTTT.

The V call is TRBV9, the J call TRBJ2-1, with 8 positions matching TRBD2. The V gene's germline CDR1 is SGDLS and CDR2 YYNGEE. Unmatched junction bases numbered 0, after V lost 0 bases and J lost 1 base. The CDR3 spans 15 residues. CDR3 nucleotides: TGTGCCAGCAGCGTAGCGGGAGGGTCCTACAATGAGCAGTTCTTC. It yields the protein CASSVAGGSYNEQFF.